Shown below are 24 T cell receptor beta chains from a single sample sequenced in a study of cytomegalovirus exposure and HLA in healthy donors. Use of 60 Vbeta and 13 Jbeta primers characterized the PCR. Some clones are missing from TCRdb's copy, which holds only in-frame ones; the method was immunoSEQ multiplex PCR. The top ten clones hold under 5% of a sample with about 130,000 clones, 65% to 75% of them seen once. The sequenced material came from PBMCs. The receptors come from a man aged 40-49 years in good health and CMV-seropositive.

The rearrangement joins TRBV30 to TRBJ1-2, with D perhaps TRBD1 (5 bases). The germline gives CDR1 GTSNPN, CDR2 SVGIG (reference sequence). CDR3 length: 13 residues. Trimming took off 1 base at V and 7 bases at J, with 13 bases between the two ends. The CDR3 coding sequence is TGTGCCTGGAGTGATGCCGGGGGACGTGGCTACACCTTC. It is translated as CAWSDAGGRGYTF.

The chain employs TRBV18 and TRBJ1-1; unclear D gene. The CDR3 spans 14 residues. Trimming pared 6 bases from V and 2 bases from J, leaving 13 bases between. Germline loops: CDR1 KGHSH, CDR2 LQKENI. The CDR3 DNA sequence: TGTGCCAGCTCCCTGATCACCCTAAACACTGAAGCTTTCTTT. Translation gives CASSLITLNTEAFF. Using reference TRBV18 and TRBJ1-1 for the parts outside the CDR3, the full variable domain is NAGVMQNPRHLVRRRGQEARLRCSPMKGHSHVYWYRQLPEEGLKFMVYLQKENIIDESGMPKERFSAEFPKEGPSILRIQQVVRGDSAAYFCASSLITLNTEAFFGQGTRLTVV.

This clone was counted a few times. The rearrangement uses TRBV12-5 and TRBJ1-1; tentative D call: TRBD1 (5 bases). The germline V and J ends were trimmed by 2 bases and 4 bases, with 11 bases remaining between them. CDR3 length: 14 amino acids. The V gene's germline CDR1 is LGHNT and CDR2 FRNRAP. The CDR3 region is CASGLFSGITEAFF. The DNA of the CDR3 is TGTGCTAGTGGTTTGTTTTCAGGGATCACTGAAGCTTTCTTT. Drawing the rest from reference TRBV12-5 and TRBJ1-1, the complete variable domain is DARVTQTPRHKVTEMGQEVTMRCQPILGHNTVFWYRQTMMQGLELLAYFRNRAPLDDSGMPKDRFSAEMPDATLATLKIQPSEPRDSAVYFCASGLFSGITEAFFGQGTRLTVV.

The gene calls are TRBV5-4 and TRBJ2-2, with D possibly TRBD1 on 6 matching bases. This CDR3 region has 15 residues. V lost 4 bases and J lost 0, with 10 bases in between. Germline-derived CDR1 and CDR2 are SGHNT and YYREEE (reference sequence). The CDR3 loop reads CASSDRTSNTGELFF. CDR3 bases: TGTGCCAGCAGCGACAGGACGTCGAACACCGGGGAGCTGTTTTTT.

This clone has just a few counts. The chain couples TRBV4-1 to TRBJ1-5; perhaps TRBD1 as D (5 bases). Looked up from germline, CDR1 is MGHRA and CDR2 is YSYEKL. The CDR3 extends over 17 amino acids. V lost 0 bases to trimming and J lost 0 bases, with 12 bases between them. The CDR3 DNA is TGCGCCAGCAGCCAAGAGGAACAGGATTATAGCAATCAGCCCCAGCATTTT. This encodes CASSQEEQDYSNQPQHF.

The rearrangement joins TRBV11-2 to TRBJ2-1; TRBD1 aligns across 7 bases. V shed 5 bases and J 11 bases; nucleotides not matched to a gene: 6. CDR1 and CDR2 (germline): SGHAT, FQNNGV. The CDR3 has 12 amino acids. The CDR3 sequence: CASSPKQGKQFF. CDR3 bases: TGTGCCAGCAGCCCTAAACAGGGGAAGCAGTTCTTC. Based on the CDR3 plus reference TRBV11-2 and TRBJ2-1, the full variable domain is EAGVAQSPRYKIIEKRQSVAFWCNPISGHATLYWYQQILGQGPKLLIQFQNNGVVDDSQLPKDRFSAERLKGVDSTLKIQPAKLEDSAVYLCASSPKQGKQFFGPGTRLTVL.

The chain recombines TRBV2 with TRBJ2-5, with 7 bases identical to TRBD1. The CDR3 spans 12 residues. The germline gives CDR1 SNHLY, CDR2 FYNNEI. V shed 9 bases and J 0 bases; nucleotides not matched to a gene: 1. The CDR3 is CASGTDQETQYF. The CDR3 DNA reads TGTGCCAGTGGGACAGACCAAGAGACCCAGTACTTC.

This sequence joins TRBV5-1 and TRBJ2-5; 7 bases match TRBD2. The J call may be incorrect, as the DNA end agrees better with TRBJ2-7. This CDR3 is 16 amino acids long. CDR1 is SGHRS, CDR2 YFSETQ, per germline. CDR3 region: CASRQGLDLKFYEQYF. DNA of the CDR3: TGCGCCAGCAGGCAAGGACTAGACTTAAAATTCTACGAGCAGTACTTC.

The J gene is TRBJ2-7, the V gene TRBV14; no reliable D call. Trimming left V 2 bases short and J 5 bases short, with 10 bases between. CDR1 and CDR2 from the germline V gene are SGHDN and FVKESK. The CDR3 has 13 residues. CDR3 sequence reads: CASSQNRGHEQYF. The CDR3 region has the DNA TGTGCCAGCAGCCAAAACCGCGGTCACGAGCAGTACTTC.

This chain uses TRBV7-2 with TRBJ1-2; 11 bases match TRBD1. Germline V gene data show CDR1 as SGHTA and CDR2 as FQGNSA. J lost 3 bases, V lost 5 bases, and 11 bases had no gene match. The CDR3 runs 17 residues. The CDR3 here is CASSQRTGGGIDYGYTF. DNA of the CDR3: TGTGCCAGCAGCCAAAGGACAGGGGGCGGGATCGACTATGGCTACACCTTC.

The CDR3 reads CASSQTGFYEQYF. CDR3 sequence (DNA): TGTGCCAGCAGCCAAACGGGTTTCTACGAGCAGTACTTC. The V and J genes are TRBV14 and TRBJ2-7; D not certain. Between the trimmed V and J ends, which lost 2 bases and 3 bases, there was a span of 8 bases. Germline CDR1 is SGHDN and CDR2 is FVKESK. This CDR3 comprises 13 residues.

The gene calls are TRBV11-2 and TRBJ2-7; 12 bases align to TRBD2. Germline V CDR1 and CDR2: SGHAT, FQNNGV. CDR3 size: 16 residues. The ends lost 2 bases at V and 7 bases at J; junction bases unmatched: 9. The chain's CDR3 is CASSLSPLAGGREQYF. The DNA of the CDR3 is TGTGCCAGCAGCTTATCCCCACTAGCGGGAGGTAGGGAGCAGTACTTC.

The rearrangement uses TRBV2 and TRBJ1-2; 7 bases map to TRBD1. There are 14 residues in the CDR3. The junction had 2 bases not matched to a gene; V was cut back by 2 bases and J by 2 bases. Germline V gene data show CDR1 as SNHLY and CDR2 as FYNNEI. The CDR3 DNA sequence: TGTGCCAGCAGTGAAAGGGGGCCCAACTATGGCTACACCTTC. Amino acids: CASSERGPNYGYTF.

The chain recombines TRBV28 with TRBJ2-7; 10 positions agree with TRBD1. The CDR3 extends over 15 amino acids. V was clipped by 5 bases and J by 6 bases; unmatched bases: 10. Germline lookup yields CDR1 MDHEN and CDR2 SYDVKM. CDR3 amino acids: CASSPRTGGRSEQYF. CDR3 coding DNA: TGTGCCAGCAGTCCACGGACAGGGGGGAGGAGCGAGCAGTACTTC.

This clone has just one count. The V and J genes are TRBV5-5 and TRBJ2-7, with 7 bases identical to TRBD1. Germline assignment: CDR1 SGHKS and CDR2 YYEKEE (reference sequence). The CDR3 covers 15 residues. After removal of 0 bases from V and 4 bases from J, the junction contained 7 bases not matched to a gene. The CDR3: CASSLGEGARYEQYF. CDR3 DNA: TGTGCCAGCAGCTTGGGCGAGGGGGCCCGATACGAGCAGTACTTC.

The rearrangement uses TRBV19 and TRBJ1-2; 9 bases are a match to TRBD1. In germline, CDR1 is LNHDA, CDR2 SQIVND (reference sequence). This CDR3 region has 12 residues. Germline trimming cut 7 bases from V and 8 bases from J; bases unmatched to any gene: 5. The CDR3 region is CASTEQGAGYTF. The CDR3 DNA follows: TGTGCCAGTACCGAACAGGGGGCGGGCTACACCTTC.

The CDR3 spells CASSRQLNTEAFF. CDR3 nucleotide sequence: TGTGCCAGCAGCAGACAGTTGAACACTGAAGCTTTCTTT. The rearrangement uses TRBV2 and TRBJ1-1; D may be TRBD1 (5 bases). Per the germline V gene, CDR1 is SNHLY and CDR2 is FYNNEI. Between the trimmed V and J ends, which lost 6 bases and 0 bases, there was a span of 8 bases. The CDR3 spans 13 residues.

This clone was counted once. V gene TRBV28 combines with J gene TRBJ1-2; 9 nucleotides align to TRBD1. CDR3 size: 14 residues. The V segment lost 6 bases and the J segment 4 bases; nucleotides outside the gene matches: 6. The germline gives CDR1 MDHEN, CDR2 SYDVKM. This CDR3 reads CASSVDRGSYGYTF. CDR3 DNA sequence: TGTGCCAGCAGCGTGGACAGGGGCTCCTATGGCTACACCTTC.

This clone occurred a few times. This sequence joins TRBV19 and TRBJ1-5, with D unresolved. Deletions cut 6 bases from V and 7 bases from J, with 13 bases between. Per germline, CDR1 LNHDA and CDR2 SQIVND (reference sequence). The CDR3 loop spans 13 amino acids. CDR3 DNA: TGTGCCAGTAGGAACAGAGCCCGGCAGCCCCAGCATTTT. Encoded protein: CASRNRARQPQHF.

The CDR3 spells CASSLVAGNTEAFF. CDR3 DNA: TGTGCCAGCAGTTTAGTGGCGGGAAACACTGAAGCTTTCTTT. The chain combines TRBV27 with TRBJ1-1, with D uncertain. The CDR3 contains 14 residues. V lost 2 bases to trimming and J lost 2 bases, with 9 bases between them. Germline CDR1 and CDR2: MNHEY and SMNVEV (reference sequence).

The gene calls are TRBV10-3 and TRBJ1-3; 8 bases line up with TRBD1. Germline V gene lookup returns CDR1 ENHRY and CDR2 SYGVKD. The J segment lost 2 bases and the V segment lost 7 bases, leaving 4 bases of the junction unmatched. CDR3 size: 14 residues. DNA of the CDR3: TGTGCCATCACCGACAGGGGAACTGGAAACACCATATATTTT. This gives the protein CAITDRGTGNTIYF.

The gene calls are TRBV29-1 and TRBJ2-1, with D perhaps matching TRBD2 (6 bases). This CDR3 region has 14 residues. Trimming cost V 6 bases and J 0 bases, with 12 bases left between them. Per germline, CDR1 SQVTM and CDR2 ANQGSEA. CDR3 sequence (DNA): TGCAGCGTGGGGGAGGTAAGCTCCTACAATGAGCAGTTCTTC. As protein: CSVGEVSSYNEQFF.

The CDR3 coding sequence is TGTGCCAGCAGCTTTTTCCCCGGACTCCCCTCGGGAAGGGATCAGCCCCAGCATTTT. Translated: CASSFFPGLPSGRDQPQHF. The J gene is TRBJ1-5, the V gene TRBV28, with D unresolved. From germline, CDR1 is MDHEN and CDR2 SYDVKM. There are 19 residues in the CDR3. Trimming removed 6 bases from V and 5 bases from J, with 29 bases in between.

V and J are TRBV11-3 and TRBJ2-1; D may be TRBD2 (7 bases). The length of the CDR3 is 19 residues. V shed 1 base and J shed 0 bases, with 19 bases lying between them. CDR1 and CDR2 from the germline V gene are SGHNT and YENEEA. CDR3 sequence (DNA): TGTGCCAGCAGCTTAGGGTCGGGCCGGGGGGCCAGCTCCTACAATGAGCAGTTCTTC. It specifies CASSLGSGRGASSYNEQFF. Complete variable domain (other parts from reference TRBV11-3 and TRBJ2-1): EAGVVQSPRYKIIEKKQPVAFWCNPISGHNTLYWYLQNLGQGPELLIRYENEEAVDDSQLPKDRFSAERLKGVDSTLKIQPAELGDSAVYLCASSLGSGRGASSYNEQFFGPGTRLTVL.